This T cell receptor beta chain was obtained from a study of blood T cell repertoires in COVID-19. Study context: From T cells, B-cell-depleted T cells, or PBMCs came the material, which was cDNA or gDNA.

All enrollees were about 18 to 100 years old and from 20 to 25 US areas. Cohort placement rested on clinical history that participants reported themselves. Someone with COVID-19 had been met by exposed participants within 2 weeks before study entry. The V segment lost 4 bases and the J segment 9 bases; nucleotides outside the gene matches: 9. CDR3 length: 15 amino acids. Germline V CDR1 and CDR2: MGHRA, YSYEKL. The method was immunoSEQ multiplex PCR; TCRdb's version includes in-frame clones alone and lacks a portion of them. The sample contains 300,000 to 400,000 clones, 85% to 95% of which appear only once.

The sequenced sample consisted of PBMCs or T cells enriched from blood (not recorded which). The rearrangement links TRBV4-1 to TRBJ1-6; 7 nucleotides align to TRBD1. The TCR was taken from a woman in her 30s who had been exposed to COVID-19. The CDR3 reads CASSPGTVPISPLHF. The CDR3 DNA reads TGCGCCAGCAGCCCCGGGACAGTGCCTATTTCACCCCTCCACTTT.